This T cell receptor beta chain was profiled in a study of T cell responses to AZD1222 COVID-19 vaccine (dated by TCRdb to about 2021). About the study as a whole: AZD1222 recipients whose second dose came at about 4 weeks and those whose second dose came at about 12 weeks were combined into one group, since spike-specific TCR depth and breadth did not differ between the two schedules. A total of approximately 240 trial participants underwent TCR sequencing, of whom about 210 had received two doses of AZD1222 and around 25 had received two doses of the MenACWY control vaccine. Trial participants were enrolled by age into subgroups of 18-55, 56-69 and 70-plus years, and around 140, 26 and 57 TCR-sequenced participants, respectively, were included in these subgroups. Overall study outcomes, separate from this receptor: Because no day 14 peak-response samples were available, repertoires were characterized only after the peak T cell response. After two AZD1222 doses, both the breadth and the depth of spike-specific TCRs were significantly higher than at day 0 and than in MenACWY recipients. Vaccine-associated CD4 TCRs spanned the whole spike protein, with dominant responses in regions 160-218 and 743-854. Most participants were white British and females outnumbered males, and the authors suggested that clonal diversity may have been underestimated. In the small 56-69-year group, the increase in depth fell short of significance, most likely because of low power. Reportedly, close to half of the unique spike-specific TCRs recognized epitopes lying outside the regions that are mutated in the B.1.351 and B.1.1.7 variants. Conclusions about previously exposed vaccinees are limited, since just five or six AZD1222 recipients were seropositive for SARS-CoV-2 at baseline.

Explained via the paper, the time point label denotes: baseline before first vaccination. Vaccinee samples were obtained from the UK trials COV001 and COV002, which included a single-blind randomized controlled phase 2/3 trial of AZD1222 (ChAdOx1 nCoV-19) in healthy adults. Trial participant PBMC samples were collected at day 0 and day 28 after the second dose for TCRbeta chain sequencing. Remarks on this clone: Its antigen remains undetermined. Per-base qualities were not stored, and no clone one base away is much larger.

The CDR3 regions of human TCRbeta chains were analyzed by immunosequencing. Per the source publication's procedure: TCRs in the repertoires were matched against a reference library of SARS-CoV-2-specific TCRs that had been generated with the MIRA antigen-specificity platform. Breadth was defined as the fraction of unique TCRs that were SARS-CoV-2-associated, and depth was defined as the fraction of total T cells that were SARS-CoV-2-associated. Using the MIRA data, each spike-specific TCR was assigned both to the spike region to which the TCR was reactive and to a CD4 or CD8 class. Log10-transformed breadth and depth values were compared by one-way ANOVA with Sidak's multiple comparisons tests. Entries here come from immuneACCESS through TCRdb and include only in-frame sequences with V and J called. Some clones fail to appear in such tables; in the studies checked, an unresolved V gene covers under half of the shortfall, and the cause of the remainder is unknown. That table supplies the V and J calls and clone size; D and trimming were determined from the DNA. This sample gives roughly 81,000 clones in total; 75% to 90% of them show up just once. In total, the top ten clones hold roughly 15% of the sample.

The sample in question was peripheral blood, obtained on day 0 of AZD1222 vaccination. The sequence derives from an adult in good health.

The nucleotide sequence is TGTGCCAGCTCTCACCGGGACAGGGCTCAAGAGACCCAGTACTTC. Its coded protein is CASSHRDRAQETQYF. This chain joins TRBV18 to TRBJ2-5, and 9 bases in between align with TRBD1. CDR1 and CDR2 were assigned from the germline V gene as KGHSH and LQKENI. From the cysteine up to the phenylalanine, the CDR3 has a length of 15 residues. Only CDR3 DNA is held: 45 bases, read in frame from base 1. The V end gives up 6 bases and the J end 2 bases, leaving 7 bases in the junction not matched to a gene.